This T cell receptor (beta chain) came from a study of blood T cell repertoires in COVID-19 (TCRdb year 2020). General notes on the study: Collaborator samples came from the United States, Italy and Spain and covered acute and convalescent phases of COVID-19. Nearly every sample came with metadata listing a de-identified subject ID, COVID-19 status, age in years and sex. The material from the prospective study consisted of cDNA or gDNA derived from T cells, B-cell-depleted T cells, or PBMCs. Samples came from the ongoing ImmuneRACE study (first 160 participants) plus 1,254 subjects from 6 global collaborators. The repertoires were released in a freely available public database intended as a resource for research on the immune response to SARS-CoV-2. The dataset comprised deeply sampled blood TCRbeta repertoires from subjects exposed to, actively infected with, or recovered from COVID-19. Where HLA class I and class II types were available, the types were taken from metadata supplied by the sample provider, not from assay-based typing.

Collaborating institutions collected whole blood in K2EDTA tubes following their own protocols. For TCRbeta analysis, collaborators shipped samples as frozen whole blood, isolated PBMCs, or DNA extracted from either of those sample types. TCRbeta CDR3 regions were amplified from genomic DNA using the immunoSEQ Assay, a bias-controlled multiplex PCR. For the original study's pipeline: The number of nucleated cells in each sample was estimated from the amplification of reference gene primers within the assay. To quantify the absolute abundance of each unique TCRbeta CDR3 rearrangement, sequence reads were collapsed and filtered. For each sample, productive Simpson clonality was calculated as the square root of Simpson's diversity index over productive rearrangements. Sourced from immuneACCESS, this table was stored by TCRdb with only in-frame sequences that have V and J called. A share of the clones is absent; for the studies checked, an unresolved V gene accounts for under half, and the remainder has no known explanation. V, J and clone size are those of that table, while D and trimming were read from the DNA. This sample is represented by approximately 15,000 clones; approximately 90% of them were singletons. The top ten constitute approximately 4.3% of the sample.

A note on this clone: Its antigen is not yet known. No clone much larger than this one lies a single base away; base qualities are absent.

Inclusive of the bounding cysteine and phenylalanine, the CDR3 is 16 residues long. Only the CDR3 DNA is retained, 48 bases long and in frame from the first base. Per the germline V gene, WSHSY is the CDR1 and SAAADI is the CDR2. The V end gives up 3 bases and the J end 9 bases, leaving 12 bases in the junction not matched to a gene. Findings and caveats that apply to the study as a whole: The amount of clinical and demographic metadata varied by source and participant and was provided uncurated.

The chain employs TRBV10-2 and TRBJ2-1, with 9 bases in between that match TRBD2. The sample was peripheral blood. This TCR derives from a man in his sixties with active COVID-19. The DNA sequence reads TGCGCCAGCAGTGAATGGATACGCGGGGGGGCTATTGAGCAGTTCTTC. Its protein is CASSEWIRGGAIEQFF.